The present TCR beta chain was sequenced within a study of cytomegalovirus exposure and HLA in healthy donors. Study-wide findings and caveats: Earlier analysis yielded a pattern in which most TCR beta V segments were productive about 90% or about 30% of the time. In vitro confirmation showed three CMV-associated chains to be CMV antigen specific. DRB1 showed the most TCR associations and HLA-C the fewest in a later analysis, as rates varied by HLA locus.

Healthy donors of bone marrow made up the group. This PCR relied on a set of 60 Vbeta primers and 13 Jbeta primers. Only in-frame clones appear in the TCRdb table, and some are missing; sequencing was by immunoSEQ multiplex PCR. The sample lists some 160,000 clones, 70% to 85% seen once, with roughly 2% in the top ten. As concerns this clone: Its matching antigen is unknown.

The sample was PBMCs. The TCR originated in a man aged 45-65 years in good health and CMV-seropositive.

As DNA, the CDR3 is TGTGCCAGCAGCCTAAGACAGGGGCACGATGAGCAGTTCTTC. This encodes CASSLRQGHDEQFF. The chain joins TRBV7-9 to TRBJ2-1; 8 nucleotides line up with TRBD1. V was clipped by 5 bases and J by 8 bases; unmatched bases: 8. The CDR3 sequence is 14 residues long. The germline gives CDR1 SEHNR, CDR2 FQNEAQ (reference sequence).